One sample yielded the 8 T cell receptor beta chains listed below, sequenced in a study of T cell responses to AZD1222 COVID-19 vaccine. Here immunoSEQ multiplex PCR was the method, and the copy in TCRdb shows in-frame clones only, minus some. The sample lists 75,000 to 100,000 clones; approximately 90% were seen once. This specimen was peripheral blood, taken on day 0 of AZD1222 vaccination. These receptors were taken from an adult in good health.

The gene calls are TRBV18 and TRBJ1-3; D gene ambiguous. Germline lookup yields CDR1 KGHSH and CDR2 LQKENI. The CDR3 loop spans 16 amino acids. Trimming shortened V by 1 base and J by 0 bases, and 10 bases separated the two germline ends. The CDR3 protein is CASSPLRVDSGNTIYF. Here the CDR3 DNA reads TGTGCCAGCTCACCACTTCGGGTAGACTCTGGAAACACCATATATTTT.

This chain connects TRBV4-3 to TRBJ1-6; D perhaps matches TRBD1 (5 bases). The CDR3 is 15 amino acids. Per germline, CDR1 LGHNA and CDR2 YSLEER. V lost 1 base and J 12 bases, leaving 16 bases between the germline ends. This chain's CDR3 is CASSQGYGGWGPLHF. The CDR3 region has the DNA TGCGCCAGCAGCCAAGGGTACGGGGGGTGGGGACCCCTCCACTTT.

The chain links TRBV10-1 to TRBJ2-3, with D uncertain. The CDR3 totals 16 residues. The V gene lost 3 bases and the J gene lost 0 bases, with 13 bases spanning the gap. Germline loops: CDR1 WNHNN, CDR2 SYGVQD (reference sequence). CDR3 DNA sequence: TGCGCCAGCAGTGAATCCAGACGACCTAGCACAGATACGCAGTATTTT. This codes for CASSESRRPSTDTQYF.

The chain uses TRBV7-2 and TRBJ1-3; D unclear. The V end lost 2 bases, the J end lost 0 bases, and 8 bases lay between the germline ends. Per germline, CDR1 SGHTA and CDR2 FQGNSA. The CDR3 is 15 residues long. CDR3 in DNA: TGTGCCAGCAGCTTAAACTCCTACTCTGGAAACACCATATATTTT. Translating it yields CASSLNSYSGNTIYF.

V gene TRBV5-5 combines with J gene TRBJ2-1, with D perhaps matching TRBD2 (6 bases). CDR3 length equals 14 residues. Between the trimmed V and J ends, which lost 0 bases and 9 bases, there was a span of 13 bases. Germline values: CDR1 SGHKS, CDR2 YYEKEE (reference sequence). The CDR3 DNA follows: TGTGCCAGCAGCTTGGCCGAGGCTAGCGTTGAGCAGTTCTTC. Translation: CASSLAEASVEQFF.

The CDR3, as DNA: TGTGCCAGTAGTATCGGGACAGGGACCTCCTACGAGCAGTACTTC. Amino acid sequence: CASSIGTGTSYEQYF. This chain connects TRBV19 to TRBJ2-7, with 9 bases identical to TRBD1. This CDR3 region has 15 residues. V shed 3 bases and J 0 bases; nucleotides not matched to a gene: 3. Germline V CDR1 and CDR2: LNHDA, SQIVND (reference sequence). Variable domain in full (rest from reference TRBV19 and TRBJ2-7): DGGITQSPKYLFRKEGQNVTLSCEQNLNHDAMYWYRQDPGQGLRLIYYSQIVNDFQKGDIAEGYSVSREKKESFPLTVTSAQKNPTAFYLCASSIGTGTSYEQYFGPGTRLTVT.

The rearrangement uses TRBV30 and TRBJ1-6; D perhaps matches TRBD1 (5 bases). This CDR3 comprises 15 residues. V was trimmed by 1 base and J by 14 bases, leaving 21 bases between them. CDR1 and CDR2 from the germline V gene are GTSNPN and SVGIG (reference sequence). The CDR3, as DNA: TGTGCCTGGAGTGACGTAGGTGGTTGGGGGAGAGCCCTCCACTTT. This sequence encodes CAWSDVGGWGRALHF.

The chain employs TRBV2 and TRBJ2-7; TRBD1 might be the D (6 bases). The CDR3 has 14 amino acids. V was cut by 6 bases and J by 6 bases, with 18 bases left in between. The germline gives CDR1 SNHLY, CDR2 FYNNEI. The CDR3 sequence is CASRGQPRGGEQYF. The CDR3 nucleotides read TGTGCCAGCAGGGGACAACCCCGGGGTGGCGAGCAGTACTTC.